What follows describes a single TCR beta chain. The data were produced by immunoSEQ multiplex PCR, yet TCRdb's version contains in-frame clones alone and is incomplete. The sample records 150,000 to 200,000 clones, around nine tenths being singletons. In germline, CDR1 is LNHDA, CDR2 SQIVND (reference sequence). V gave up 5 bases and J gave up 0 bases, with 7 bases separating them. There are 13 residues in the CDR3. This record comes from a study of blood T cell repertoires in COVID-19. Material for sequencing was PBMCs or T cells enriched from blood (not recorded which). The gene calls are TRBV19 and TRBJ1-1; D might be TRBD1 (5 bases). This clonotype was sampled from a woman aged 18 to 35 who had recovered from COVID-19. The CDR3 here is CASSGGVNTEAFF. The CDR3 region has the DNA TGTGCCAGTAGTGGGGGGGTGAACACTGAAGCTTTCTTT.